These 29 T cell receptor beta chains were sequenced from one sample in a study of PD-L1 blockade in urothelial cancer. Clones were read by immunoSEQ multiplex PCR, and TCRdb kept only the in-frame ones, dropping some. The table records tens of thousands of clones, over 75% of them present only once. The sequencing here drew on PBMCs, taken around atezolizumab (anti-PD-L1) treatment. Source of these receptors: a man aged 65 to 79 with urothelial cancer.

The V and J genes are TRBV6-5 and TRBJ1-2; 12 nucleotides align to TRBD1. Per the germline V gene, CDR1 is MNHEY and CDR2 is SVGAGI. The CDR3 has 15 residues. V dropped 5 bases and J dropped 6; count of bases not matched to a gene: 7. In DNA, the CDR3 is TGTGCCAGCAGTGACTGGGACAGGGGGCGAAATGGCTACACCTTC. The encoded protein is CASSDWDRGRNGYTF.

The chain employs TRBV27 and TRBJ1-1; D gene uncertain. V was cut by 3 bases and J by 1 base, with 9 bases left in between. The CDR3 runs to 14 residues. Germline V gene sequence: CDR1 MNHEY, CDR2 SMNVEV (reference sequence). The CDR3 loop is CASSFPGSNTEAFF. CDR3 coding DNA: TGTGCCAGCAGTTTCCCCGGGTCGAACACTGAAGCTTTCTTT.

CDR3 DNA: TGTGCCCTGTACGGGGGACAGGGGGGGTTTAACTATGGCTACACCTTC. This translates into CALYGGQGGFNYGYTF. The V gene is TRBV30, the J gene TRBJ1-2; 11 bases map to TRBD1. V shed 8 bases, J shed 1 base, and the junction held 12 bases outside the gene matches. The CDR3 length is 16 residues. Germline V lookup: CDR1 GTSNPN, CDR2 SVGIG (reference sequence).

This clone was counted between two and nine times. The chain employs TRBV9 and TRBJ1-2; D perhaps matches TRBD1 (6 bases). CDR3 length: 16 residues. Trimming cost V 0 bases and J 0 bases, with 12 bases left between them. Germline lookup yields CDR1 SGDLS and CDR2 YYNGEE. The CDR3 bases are TGTGCCAGCAGCGTAGGAGGGGGGGGGACTAACTATGGCTACACCTTC. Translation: CASSVGGGGTNYGYTF.

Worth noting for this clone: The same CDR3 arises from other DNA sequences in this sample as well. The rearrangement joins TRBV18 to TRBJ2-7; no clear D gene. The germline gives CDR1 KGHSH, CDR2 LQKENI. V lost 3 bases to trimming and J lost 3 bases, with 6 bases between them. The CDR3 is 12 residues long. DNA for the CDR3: TGTGCCAGCTCACCCGACAACTACGAGCAGTACTTC. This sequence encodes CASSPDNYEQYF. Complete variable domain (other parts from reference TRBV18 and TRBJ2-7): NAGVMQNPRHLVRRRGQEARLRCSPMKGHSHVYWYRQLPEEGLKFMVYLQKENIIDESGMPKERFSAEFPKEGPSILRIQQVVRGDSAAYFCASSPDNYEQYFGPGTRLTVT.

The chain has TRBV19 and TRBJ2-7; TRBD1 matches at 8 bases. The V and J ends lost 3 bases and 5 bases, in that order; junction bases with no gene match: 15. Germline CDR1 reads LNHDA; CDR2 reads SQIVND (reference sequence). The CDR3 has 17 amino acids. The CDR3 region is CASSIGTGSPFAHEQYF. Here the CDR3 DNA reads TGTGCCAGTAGTATCGGGACAGGCTCCCCCTTCGCCCACGAGCAGTACTTC.

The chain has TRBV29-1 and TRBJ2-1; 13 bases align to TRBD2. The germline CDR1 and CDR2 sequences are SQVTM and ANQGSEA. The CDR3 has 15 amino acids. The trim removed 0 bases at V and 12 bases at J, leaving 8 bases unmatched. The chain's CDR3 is CSVEDRTSGSRAQFF. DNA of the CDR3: TGCAGCGTTGAAGATCGGACTAGCGGGAGCCGTGCGCAGTTCTTC.

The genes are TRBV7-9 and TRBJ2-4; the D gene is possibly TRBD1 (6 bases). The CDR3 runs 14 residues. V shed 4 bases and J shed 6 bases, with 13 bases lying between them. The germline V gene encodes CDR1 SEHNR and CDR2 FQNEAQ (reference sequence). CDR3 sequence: CASSSNRAGNIQYF. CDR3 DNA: TGTGCCAGCAGCTCCAACAGGGCGGGAAACATTCAGTACTTC.

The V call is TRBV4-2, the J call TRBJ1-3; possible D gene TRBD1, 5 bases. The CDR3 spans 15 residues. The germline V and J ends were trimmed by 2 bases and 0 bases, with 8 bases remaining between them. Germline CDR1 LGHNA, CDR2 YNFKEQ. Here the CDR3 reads CASSQFDSSGNTIYF. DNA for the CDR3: TGTGCCAGCAGCCAATTCGACAGCTCTGGAAACACCATATATTTT.

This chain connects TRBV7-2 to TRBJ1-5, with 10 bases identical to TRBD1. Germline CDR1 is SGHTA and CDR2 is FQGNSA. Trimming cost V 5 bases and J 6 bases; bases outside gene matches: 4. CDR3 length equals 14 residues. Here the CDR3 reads CASSRTGGGQPQHF. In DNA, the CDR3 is TGTGCCAGCAGCAGGACAGGGGGAGGTCAGCCCCAGCATTTT.

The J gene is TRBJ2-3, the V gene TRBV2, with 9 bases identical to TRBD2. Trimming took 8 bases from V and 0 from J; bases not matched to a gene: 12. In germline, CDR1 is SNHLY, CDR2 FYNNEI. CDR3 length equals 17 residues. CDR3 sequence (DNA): TGTGCCAGCCGGGGTGTAGCGGGAGCCGCTAGCACAGATACGCAGTATTTT. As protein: CASRGVAGAASTDTQYF.

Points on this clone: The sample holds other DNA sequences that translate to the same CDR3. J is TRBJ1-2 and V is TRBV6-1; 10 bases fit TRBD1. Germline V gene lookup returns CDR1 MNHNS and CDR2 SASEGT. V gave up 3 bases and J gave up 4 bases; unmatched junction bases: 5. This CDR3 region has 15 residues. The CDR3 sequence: CASSDRGQGPYGYTF. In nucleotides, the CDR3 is TGTGCCAGCAGTGATAGGGGACAGGGGCCCTATGGCTACACCTTC.

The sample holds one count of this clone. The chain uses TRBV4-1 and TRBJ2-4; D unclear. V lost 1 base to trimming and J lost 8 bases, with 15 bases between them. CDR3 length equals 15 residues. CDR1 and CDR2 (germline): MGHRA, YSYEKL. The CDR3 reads CASSQAPVGPYIQYF. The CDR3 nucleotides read TGCGCCAGCAGCCAAGCCCCAGTTGGGCCATACATTCAGTACTTC.

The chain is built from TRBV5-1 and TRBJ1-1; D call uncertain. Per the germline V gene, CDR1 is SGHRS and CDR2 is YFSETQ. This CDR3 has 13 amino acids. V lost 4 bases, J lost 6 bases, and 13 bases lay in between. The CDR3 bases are TGCGCCAGCAGCCCCAGGCAGGAATCTGAAGCTTTCTTT. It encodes CASSPRQESEAFF.

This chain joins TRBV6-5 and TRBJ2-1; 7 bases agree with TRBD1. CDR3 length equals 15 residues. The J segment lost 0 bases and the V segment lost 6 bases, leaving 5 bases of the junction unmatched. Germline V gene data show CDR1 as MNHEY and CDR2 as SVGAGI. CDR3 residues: CASSTRDSSYNEQFF. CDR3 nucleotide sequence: TGTGCCAGCAGCACCCGGGACAGCTCCTACAATGAGCAGTTCTTC.

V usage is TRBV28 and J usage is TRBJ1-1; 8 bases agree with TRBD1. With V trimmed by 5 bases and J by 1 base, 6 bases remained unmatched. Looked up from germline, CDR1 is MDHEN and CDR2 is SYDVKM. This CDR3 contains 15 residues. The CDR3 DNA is TGTGCCAGCAGTGTCACCAGGGGGCGGAACACTGAAGCTTTCTTT. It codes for CASSVTRGRNTEAFF.

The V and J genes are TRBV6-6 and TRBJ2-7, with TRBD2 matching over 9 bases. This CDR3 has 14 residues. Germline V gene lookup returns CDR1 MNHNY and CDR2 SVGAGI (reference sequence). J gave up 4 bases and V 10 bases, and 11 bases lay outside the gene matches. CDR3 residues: CATLGASGTYEQYF. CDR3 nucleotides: TGTGCCACCCTGGGGGCTAGCGGGACTTACGAGCAGTACTTC.

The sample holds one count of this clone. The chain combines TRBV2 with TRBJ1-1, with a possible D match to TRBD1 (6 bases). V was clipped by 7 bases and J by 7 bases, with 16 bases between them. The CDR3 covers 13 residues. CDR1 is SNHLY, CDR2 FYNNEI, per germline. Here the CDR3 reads CASKTTGSNEAFF. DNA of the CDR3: TGTGCCAGCAAGACGACAGGATCTAATGAAGCTTTCTTT.

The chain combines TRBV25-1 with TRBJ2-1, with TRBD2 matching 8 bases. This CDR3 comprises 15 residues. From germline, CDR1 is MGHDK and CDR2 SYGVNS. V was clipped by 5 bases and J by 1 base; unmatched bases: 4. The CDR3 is CASSLAGRSYNEQFF. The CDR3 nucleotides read TGTGCCAGCAGTTTAGCGGGAAGGTCCTACAATGAGCAGTTCTTC.

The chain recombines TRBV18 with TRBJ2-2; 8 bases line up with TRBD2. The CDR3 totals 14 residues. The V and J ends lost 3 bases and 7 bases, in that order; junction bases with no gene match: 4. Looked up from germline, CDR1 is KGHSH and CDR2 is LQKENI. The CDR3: CASSPGLESGELFF. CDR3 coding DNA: TGTGCCAGCTCACCGGGACTAGAGAGCGGGGAGCTGTTTTTT.

The CDR3 loop is CASSLNGHSSEAFF. The CDR3, as DNA: TGTGCCAGCAGCTTAAACGGACACTCTTCCGAAGCTTTCTTT. This chain uses TRBV7-3 with TRBJ1-1; tentatively, D is TRBD1 (5 bases). CDR1 is SGHTA and CDR2 is FQGTGA in the germline V gene. V was pared by 1 base and J by 8 bases, with 14 bases between. The CDR3 has 14 residues.

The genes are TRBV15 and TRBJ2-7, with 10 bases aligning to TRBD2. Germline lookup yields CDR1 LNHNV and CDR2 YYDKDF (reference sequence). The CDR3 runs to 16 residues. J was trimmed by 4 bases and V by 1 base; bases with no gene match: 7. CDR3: CATSRASRLAGYEQYF. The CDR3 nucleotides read TGTGCCACCAGCAGAGCTTCTCGACTAGCGGGTTACGAGCAGTACTTC.

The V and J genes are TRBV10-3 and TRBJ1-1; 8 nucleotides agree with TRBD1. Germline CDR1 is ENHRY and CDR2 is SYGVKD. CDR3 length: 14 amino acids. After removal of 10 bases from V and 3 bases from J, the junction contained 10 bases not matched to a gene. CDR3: CATTAGQEDTEAFF. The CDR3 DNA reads TGTGCCACTACGGCGGGACAGGAGGACACTGAAGCTTTCTTT.

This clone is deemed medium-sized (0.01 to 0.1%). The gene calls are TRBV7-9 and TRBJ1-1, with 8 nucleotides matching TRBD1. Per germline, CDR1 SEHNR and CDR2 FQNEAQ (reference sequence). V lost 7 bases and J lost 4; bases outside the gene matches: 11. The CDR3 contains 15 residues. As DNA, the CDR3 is TGTGCCAGCATCCGGACAGGGCGGGGAACCACTGAAGCTTTCTTT. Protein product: CASIRTGRGTTEAFF.

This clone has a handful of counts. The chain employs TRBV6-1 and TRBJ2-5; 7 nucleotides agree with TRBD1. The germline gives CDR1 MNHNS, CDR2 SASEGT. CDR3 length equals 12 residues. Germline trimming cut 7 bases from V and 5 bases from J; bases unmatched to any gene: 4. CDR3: CASTTGVETQYF. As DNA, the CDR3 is TGTGCCAGCACAACAGGGGTGGAGACCCAGTACTTC.

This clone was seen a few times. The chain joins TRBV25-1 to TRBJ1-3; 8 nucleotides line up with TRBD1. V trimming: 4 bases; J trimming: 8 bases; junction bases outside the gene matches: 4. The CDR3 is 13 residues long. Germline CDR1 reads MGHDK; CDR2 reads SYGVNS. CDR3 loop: CASSGRGRDTIYF. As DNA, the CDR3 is TGTGCCAGCAGTGGCAGGGGGCGGGACACCATATATTTT. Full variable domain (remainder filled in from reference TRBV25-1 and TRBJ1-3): EADIYQTPRYLVIGTGKKITLECSQTMGHDKMYWYQQDPGMELHLIHYSYGVNSTEKGDLSSESTVSRIRTEHFPLTLESARPSHTSQYLCASSGRGRDTIYFGEGSWLTVV.

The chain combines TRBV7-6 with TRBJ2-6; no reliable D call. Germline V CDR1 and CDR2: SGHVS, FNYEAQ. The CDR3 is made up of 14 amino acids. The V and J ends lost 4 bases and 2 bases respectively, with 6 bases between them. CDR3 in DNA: TGTGCCAGCAGCTCCACGGCTGGGGCCAACGTCCTGACTTTC. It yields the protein CASSSTAGANVLTF.

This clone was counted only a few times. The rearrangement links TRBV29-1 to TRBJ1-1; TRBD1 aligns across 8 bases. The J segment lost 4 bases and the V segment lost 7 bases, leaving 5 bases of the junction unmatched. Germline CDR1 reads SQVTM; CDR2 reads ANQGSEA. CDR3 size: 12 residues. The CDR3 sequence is CSADRDSTEAFF. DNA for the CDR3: TGCAGCGCGGACAGGGATAGCACTGAAGCTTTCTTT.

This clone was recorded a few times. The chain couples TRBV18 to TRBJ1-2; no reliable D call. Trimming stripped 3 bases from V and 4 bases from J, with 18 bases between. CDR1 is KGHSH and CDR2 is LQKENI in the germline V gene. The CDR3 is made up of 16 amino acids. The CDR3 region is CASSPSTRKESYGYTF. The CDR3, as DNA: TGTGCCAGCTCACCGTCGACCAGGAAAGAGAGCTATGGCTACACCTTC. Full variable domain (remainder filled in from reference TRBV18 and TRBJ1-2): NAGVMQNPRHLVRRRGQEARLRCSPMKGHSHVYWYRQLPEEGLKFMVYLQKENIIDESGMPKERFSAEFPKEGPSILRIQQVVRGDSAAYFCASSPSTRKESYGYTFGSGTRLTVV.